The 8 T cell receptor beta chains below were found in one sample sequenced in a study of cytomegalovirus exposure and HLA in healthy donors. This PCR relied on a set of 60 Vbeta primers and 13 Jbeta primers. Sequencing used immunoSEQ multiplex PCR; TCRdb keeps in-frame clones, though not all of them. The sample includes 110,000 or so clones, about 80% seen only once; the top ten take 4.5% to 5%. The specimen sequenced was PBMCs. The source of these receptors is a man between 45 and 60 years old in good health and CMV-seropositive.

The genes are TRBV30 and TRBJ1-2; D is perhaps TRBD1 (6 bases). The V end was cut by 0 bases, the J end by 8 bases, with 13 bases between. The length of the CDR3 is 13 residues. The germline V gene encodes CDR1 GTSNPN and CDR2 SVGIG (reference sequence). Here the CDR3 reads CAWSVWDTPGYTF. The CDR3 DNA reads TGTGCCTGGAGTGTATGGGACACCCCAGGCTACACCTTC. The variable domain in full, with the rest retrieved from reference TRBV30 and TRBJ1-2, is SQTIHQWPATLVQPVGSPLSLECTVEGTSNPNLYWYRQAAGRGLQLLFYSVGIGQISSEVPQNLSASRPQDRQFILSSKKLLLSDSGFYLCAWSVWDTPGYTFGSGTRLTVV.

The chain carries TRBV19 and TRBJ1-1; D is unresolved. The CDR3 extends over 13 amino acids. Per the germline V gene, CDR1 is LNHDA and CDR2 is SQIVND (reference sequence). Trimming left V 8 bases short and J 10 bases short, with 20 bases between. In nucleotides, the CDR3 is TGTGCCAGTGCCCCCTCCCCGGGAGGTCGAGCTTTCTTT. Translation: CASAPSPGGRAFF.

The chain employs TRBV19 and TRBJ2-3; TRBD1 matches 8 bases. This CDR3 has 17 residues. In germline, CDR1 is LNHDA, CDR2 SQIVND (reference sequence). The V segment lost 4 bases and the J segment 5 bases; nucleotides outside the gene matches: 14. As DNA, the CDR3 is TGTGCCAGTAGTACCTTAGGACAGGGTGAAAGGGGAGATACGCAGTATTTT. Its translation is CASSTLGQGERGDTQYF. Combining the CDR3 with reference TRBV19 and TRBJ2-3 gives the whole variable domain DGGITQSPKYLFRKEGQNVTLSCEQNLNHDAMYWYRQDPGQGLRLIYYSQIVNDFQKGDIAEGYSVSREKKESFPLTVTSAQKNPTAFYLCASSTLGQGERGDTQYFGPGTRLTVL.

The chain is built from TRBV5-1 and TRBJ2-3, with TRBD1 as a possible D gene (5 bases). CDR3 length: 15 residues. CDR1 SGHRS and CDR2 YFSETQ come from the germline V gene. Trimming removed 0 bases from V and 3 bases from J, with 11 bases in between. For the CDR3, the DNA is TGCGCCAGCAGCTTGGACTCCCCAGGGACAGATACGCAGTATTTT. It specifies CASSLDSPGTDTQYF.

The chain has TRBV7-9 and TRBJ2-7; TRBD1 might be the D (5 bases). The length of the CDR3 is 14 residues. V was trimmed by 5 bases and J by 5 bases, leaving 16 bases between them. CDR1 SEHNR and CDR2 FQNEAQ come from the germline V gene (reference sequence). CDR3 region: CASSKEAGSHEQYF. The DNA of the CDR3 is TGTGCCAGCAGCAAAGAGGCAGGGTCCCACGAGCAGTACTTC.

This clone was observed a handful of times. The CDR3 is CASRETGRAFF. DNA for the CDR3: TGTGCCAGCAGGGAAACAGGGAGAGCTTTCTTT. The chain carries TRBV6-5 and TRBJ1-1; D is perhaps TRBD1 (6 bases). The ends were cut back, 6 bases at V and 10 bases at J, with 12 bases in the middle. This CDR3 region has 11 residues. Per the germline V gene, CDR1 is MNHEY and CDR2 is SVGAGI.

The V call is TRBV6-6, the J call TRBJ1-1; D remains ambiguous. The V and J ends lost 4 bases and 0 bases respectively, with 15 bases between them. This CDR3 spans 16 amino acids. Germline assignment: CDR1 MNHNY and CDR2 SVGAGI (reference sequence). The CDR3: CASSFLEVPMNTEAFF. The CDR3 coding sequence is TGTGCCAGCAGTTTTCTGGAGGTCCCCATGAACACTGAAGCTTTCTTT.

V usage is TRBV11-2 and J usage is TRBJ2-3, with a possible D match to TRBD1 (5 bases). The V and J ends lost 5 bases and 9 bases respectively, with 18 bases between them. There are 14 residues in the CDR3. Germline CDR1 reads SGHAT; CDR2 reads FQNNGV. CDR3 sequence: CASSPSSGKSTQYF. CDR3 in DNA: TGTGCCAGCAGCCCGAGCTCAGGGAAAAGCACGCAGTATTTT.